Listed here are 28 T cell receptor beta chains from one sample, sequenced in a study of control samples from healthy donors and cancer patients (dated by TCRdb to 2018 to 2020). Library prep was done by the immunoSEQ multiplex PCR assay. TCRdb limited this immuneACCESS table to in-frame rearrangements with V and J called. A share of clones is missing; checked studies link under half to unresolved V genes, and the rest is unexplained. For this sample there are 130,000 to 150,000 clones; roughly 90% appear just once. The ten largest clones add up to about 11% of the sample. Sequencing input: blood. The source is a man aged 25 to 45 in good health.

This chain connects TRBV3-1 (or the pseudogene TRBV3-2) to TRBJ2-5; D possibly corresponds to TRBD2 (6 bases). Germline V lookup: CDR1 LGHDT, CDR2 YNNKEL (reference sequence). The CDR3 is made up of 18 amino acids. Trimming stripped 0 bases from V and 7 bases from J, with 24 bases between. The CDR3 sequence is CASSQEPGVGAGLGTQYF. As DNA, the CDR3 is TGTGCCAGCAGCCAAGAGCCTGGGGTTGGGGCGGGGCTTGGGACCCAGTACTTC.

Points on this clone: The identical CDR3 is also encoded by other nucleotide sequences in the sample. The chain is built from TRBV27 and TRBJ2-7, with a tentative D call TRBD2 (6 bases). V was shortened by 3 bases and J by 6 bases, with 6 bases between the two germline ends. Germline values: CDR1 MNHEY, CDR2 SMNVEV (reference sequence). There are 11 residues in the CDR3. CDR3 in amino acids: CASSLGGEQYF. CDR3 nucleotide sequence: TGTGCCAGCAGTTTGGGGGGCGAGCAGTACTTC.

CDR3 sequence (DNA): TGTGCCAGCGGGAGGGCCCCAGGCAGGGAGCAGTTCTTC. Encoded protein: CASGRAPGREQFF. The gene calls are TRBV6-5 and TRBJ2-1, with 7 bases matching TRBD2. The germline V gene has CDR1 MNHEY and CDR2 SVGAGI. CDR3 length: 13 amino acids. The V gene end was trimmed by 8 bases and the J gene end by 10 bases; junction bases not matched to a gene: 11.

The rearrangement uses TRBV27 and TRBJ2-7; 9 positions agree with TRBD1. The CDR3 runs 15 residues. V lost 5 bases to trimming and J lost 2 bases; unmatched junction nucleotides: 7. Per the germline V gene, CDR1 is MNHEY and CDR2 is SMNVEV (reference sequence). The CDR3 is CASSQGTGYAYEQYF. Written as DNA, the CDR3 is TGTGCCAGCAGTCAGGGGACAGGGTACGCCTACGAGCAGTACTTC.

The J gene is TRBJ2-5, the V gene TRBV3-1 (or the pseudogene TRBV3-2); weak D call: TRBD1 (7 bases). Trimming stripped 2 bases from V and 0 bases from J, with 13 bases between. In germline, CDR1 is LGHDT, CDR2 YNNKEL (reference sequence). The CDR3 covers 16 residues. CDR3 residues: CASSQYGGTDQETQYF. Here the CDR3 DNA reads TGTGCCAGCAGCCAATACGGCGGGACAGACCAAGAGACCCAGTACTTC.

CDR3 loop: CAWSGWTSVTYEQYF. CDR3 DNA sequence: TGTGCCTGGAGTGGCTGGACTAGCGTGACCTACGAGCAGTACTTC. The rearrangement uses TRBV30 and TRBJ2-7; the match to TRBD2 covers 9 bases. After removal of 1 base from V and 2 bases from J, the junction contained 6 bases not matched to a gene. The CDR3 has 15 residues. Germline V gene data show CDR1 as GTSNPN and CDR2 as SVGIG (reference sequence).

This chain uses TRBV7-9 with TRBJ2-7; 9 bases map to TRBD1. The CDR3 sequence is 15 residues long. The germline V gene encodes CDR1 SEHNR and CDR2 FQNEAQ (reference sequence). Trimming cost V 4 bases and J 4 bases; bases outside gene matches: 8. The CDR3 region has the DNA TGTGCCAGCAGCTGGACGGGACAGGGTTGGTACGAGCAGTACTTC. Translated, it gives CASSWTGQGWYEQYF.

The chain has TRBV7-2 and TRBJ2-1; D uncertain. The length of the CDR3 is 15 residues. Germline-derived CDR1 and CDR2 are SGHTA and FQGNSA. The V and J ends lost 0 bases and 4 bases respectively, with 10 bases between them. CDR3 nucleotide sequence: TGTGCCAGCAGCTTAGCAGCGACCAGTTACAATGAGCAGTTCTTC. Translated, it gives CASSLAATSYNEQFF.

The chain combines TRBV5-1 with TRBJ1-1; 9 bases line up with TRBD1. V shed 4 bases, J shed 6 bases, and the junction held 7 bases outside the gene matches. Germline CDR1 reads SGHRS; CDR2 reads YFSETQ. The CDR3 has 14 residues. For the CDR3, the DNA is TGCGCCAGCAGCCTCCAGGGACAGGGCGCTGAAGCTTTCTTT. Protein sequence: CASSLQGQGAEAFF.

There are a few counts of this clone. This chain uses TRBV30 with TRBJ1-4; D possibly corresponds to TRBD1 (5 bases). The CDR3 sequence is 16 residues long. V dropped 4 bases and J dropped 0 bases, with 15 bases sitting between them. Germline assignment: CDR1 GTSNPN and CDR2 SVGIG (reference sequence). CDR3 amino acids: CAWNLPGGATNEKLFF. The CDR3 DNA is TGTGCCTGGAATCTCCCGGGGGGGGCAACTAATGAAAAACTGTTTTTT. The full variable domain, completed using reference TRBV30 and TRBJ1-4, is SQTIHQWPATLVQPVGSPLSLECTVEGTSNPNLYWYRQAAGRGLQLLFYSVGIGQISSEVPQNLSASRPQDRQFILSSKKLLLSDSGFYLCAWNLPGGATNEKLFFGSGTQLSVL.

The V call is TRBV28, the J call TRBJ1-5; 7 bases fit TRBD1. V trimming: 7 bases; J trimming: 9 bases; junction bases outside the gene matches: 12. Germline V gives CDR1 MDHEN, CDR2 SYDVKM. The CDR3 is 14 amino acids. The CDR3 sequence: CASIKRQGGWPQHF. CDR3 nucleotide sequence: TGTGCCAGCATCAAAAGACAGGGAGGATGGCCCCAGCATTTT. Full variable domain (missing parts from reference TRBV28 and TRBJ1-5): DVKVTQSSRYLVKRTGEKVFLECVQDMDHENMFWYRQDPGLGLRLIYFSYDVKMKEKGDIPEGYSVSREKKERFSLILESASTNQTSMYLCASIKRQGGWPQHFGDGTRLSIL.

In DNA form, the CDR3 reads TGTGCCAGCAGCCAACGGGGAGGGTACGAGCAGTACTTC. Translation: CASSQRGGYEQYF. This sequence joins TRBV14 and TRBJ2-7; TRBD2 agrees at 7 bases. This CDR3 region has 13 residues. Germline CDR1 SGHDN, CDR2 FVKESK. J gave up 4 bases and V 2 bases, and 2 bases lay outside the gene matches. Complete variable domain (other parts from reference TRBV14 and TRBJ2-7): EAGVTQFPSHSVIEKGQTVTLRCDPISGHDNLYWYRRVMGKEIKFLLHFVKESKQDESGMPNNRFLAERTGGTYSTLKVQPAELEDSGVYFCASSQRGGYEQYFGPGTRLTVT.

In DNA, the CDR3 is TGTGCCAGTAGTATAATAGCGGATTACAATGAGCAGTTCTTC. It codes for CASSIIADYNEQFF. The V and J genes are TRBV19 and TRBJ2-1; tentatively, D is TRBD2 (6 bases). Germline lookup yields CDR1 LNHDA and CDR2 SQIVND (reference sequence). This CDR3 region has 14 residues. Trimming removed 2 bases at V and 4 bases at J, with 9 bases between.

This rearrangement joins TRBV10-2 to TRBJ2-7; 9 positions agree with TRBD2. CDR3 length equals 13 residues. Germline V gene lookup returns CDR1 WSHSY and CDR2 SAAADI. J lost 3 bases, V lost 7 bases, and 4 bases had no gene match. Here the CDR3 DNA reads TGCGCCAGCATAAATAGCGGGAGCTACGAGCAGTACTTC. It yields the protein CASINSGSYEQYF.

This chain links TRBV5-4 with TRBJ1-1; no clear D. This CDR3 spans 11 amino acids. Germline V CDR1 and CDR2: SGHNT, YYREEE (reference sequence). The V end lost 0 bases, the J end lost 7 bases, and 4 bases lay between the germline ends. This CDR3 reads CASSLDSEAFF. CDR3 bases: TGTGCCAGCAGCTTGGACAGTGAAGCTTTCTTT.

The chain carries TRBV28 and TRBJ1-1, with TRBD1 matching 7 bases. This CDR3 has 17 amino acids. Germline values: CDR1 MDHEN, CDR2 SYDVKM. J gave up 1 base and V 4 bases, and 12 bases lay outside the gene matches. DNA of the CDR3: TGTGCCAGCAGTTCACCGCGAATGGACAGGAAGAACACTGAAGCTTTCTTT. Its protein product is CASSSPRMDRKNTEAFF.

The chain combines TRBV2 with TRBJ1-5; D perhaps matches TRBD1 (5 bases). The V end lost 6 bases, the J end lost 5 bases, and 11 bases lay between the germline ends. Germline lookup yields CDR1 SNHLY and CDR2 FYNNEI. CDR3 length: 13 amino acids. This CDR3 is CASRARDDQPQHF. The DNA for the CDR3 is TGTGCCAGCAGAGCCCGGGACGATCAGCCCCAGCATTTT.

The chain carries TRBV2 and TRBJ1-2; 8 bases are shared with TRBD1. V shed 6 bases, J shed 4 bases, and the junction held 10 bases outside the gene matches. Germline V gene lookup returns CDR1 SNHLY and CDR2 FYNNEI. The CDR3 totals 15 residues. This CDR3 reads CASSDGSTGGYGYTF. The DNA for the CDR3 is TGTGCCAGCAGCGACGGAAGTACAGGGGGCTATGGCTACACCTTC.

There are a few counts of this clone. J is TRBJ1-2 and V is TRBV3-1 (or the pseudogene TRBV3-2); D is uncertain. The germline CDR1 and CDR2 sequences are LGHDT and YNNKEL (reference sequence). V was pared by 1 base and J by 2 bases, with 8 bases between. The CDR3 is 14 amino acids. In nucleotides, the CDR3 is TGTGCCAGCAGCCAAGCGGCAGCAAACTATGGCTACACCTTC. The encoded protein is CASSQAAANYGYTF.

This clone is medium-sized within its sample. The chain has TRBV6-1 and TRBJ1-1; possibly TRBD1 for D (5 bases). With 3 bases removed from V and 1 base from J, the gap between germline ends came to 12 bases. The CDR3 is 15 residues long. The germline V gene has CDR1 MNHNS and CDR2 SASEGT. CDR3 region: CASSDNGAENTEAFF. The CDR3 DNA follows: TGTGCCAGCAGTGATAACGGGGCGGAGAACACTGAAGCTTTCTTT.

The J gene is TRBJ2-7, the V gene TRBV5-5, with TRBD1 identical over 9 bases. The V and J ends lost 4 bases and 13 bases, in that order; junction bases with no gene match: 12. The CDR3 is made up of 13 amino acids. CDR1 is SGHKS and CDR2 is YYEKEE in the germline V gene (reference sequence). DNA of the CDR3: TGTGCCAGCAGCCTTGACCGGGACAGGGCTTTTTACTTC. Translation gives CASSLDRDRAFYF.

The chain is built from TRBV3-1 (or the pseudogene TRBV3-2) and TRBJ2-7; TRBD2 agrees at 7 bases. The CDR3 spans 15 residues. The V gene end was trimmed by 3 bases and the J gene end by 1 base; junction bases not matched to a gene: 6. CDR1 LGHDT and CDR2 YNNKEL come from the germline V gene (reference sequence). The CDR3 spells CASSQVAGESYEQYF. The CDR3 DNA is TGTGCCAGCAGCCAGGTCGCGGGAGAGTCCTACGAGCAGTACTTC.

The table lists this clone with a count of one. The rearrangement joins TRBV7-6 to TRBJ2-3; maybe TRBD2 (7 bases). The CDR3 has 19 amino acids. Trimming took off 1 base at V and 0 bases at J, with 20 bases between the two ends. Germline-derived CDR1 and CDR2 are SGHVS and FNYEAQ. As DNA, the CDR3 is TGTGCCAGCAGCTTAGTGTCGGGGGGCGGCCGACCTAGCACAGATACGCAGTATTTT. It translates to CASSLVSGGGRPSTDTQYF.

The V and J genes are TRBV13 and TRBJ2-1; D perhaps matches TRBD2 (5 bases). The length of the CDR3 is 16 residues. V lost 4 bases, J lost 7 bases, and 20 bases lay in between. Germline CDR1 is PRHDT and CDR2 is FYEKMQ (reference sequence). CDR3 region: CASSSSRTAPSNEQFF. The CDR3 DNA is TGTGCCAGCAGCTCCTCAAGGACTGCCCCTAGTAATGAGCAGTTCTTC.

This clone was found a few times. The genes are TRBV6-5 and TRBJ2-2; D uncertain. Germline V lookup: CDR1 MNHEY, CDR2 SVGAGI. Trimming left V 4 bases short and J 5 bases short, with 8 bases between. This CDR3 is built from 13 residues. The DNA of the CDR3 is TGTGCCAGCAGTTCGATGGAAACCGGGGAGCTGTTTTTT. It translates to CASSSMETGELFF.

CDR3 protein: CAWSRRRQGTTNEKLFF. CDR3 bases: TGTGCCTGGAGCCGTCGAAGACAGGGGACAACTAATGAAAAACTGTTTTTT. The genes are TRBV30 and TRBJ1-4; 8 positions match TRBD1. J was trimmed by 0 bases and V by 3 bases; bases with no gene match: 9. This CDR3 spans 17 amino acids. The germline V gene encodes CDR1 GTSNPN and CDR2 SVGIG (reference sequence).

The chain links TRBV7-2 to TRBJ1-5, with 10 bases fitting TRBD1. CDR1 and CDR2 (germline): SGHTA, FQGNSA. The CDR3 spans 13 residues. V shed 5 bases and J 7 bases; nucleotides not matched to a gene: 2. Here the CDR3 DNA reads TGTGCCAGCAGCCCGGACAGGGGGCAGCCCCAGCATTTT. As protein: CASSPDRGQPQHF.

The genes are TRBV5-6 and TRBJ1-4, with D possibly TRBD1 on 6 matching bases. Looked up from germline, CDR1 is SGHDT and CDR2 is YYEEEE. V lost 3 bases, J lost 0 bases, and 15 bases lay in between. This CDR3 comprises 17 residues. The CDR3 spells CASSSGQSYATNEKLFF. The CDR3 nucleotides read TGTGCCAGCAGCTCCGGACAGTCCTACGCAACTAATGAAAAACTGTTTTTT.